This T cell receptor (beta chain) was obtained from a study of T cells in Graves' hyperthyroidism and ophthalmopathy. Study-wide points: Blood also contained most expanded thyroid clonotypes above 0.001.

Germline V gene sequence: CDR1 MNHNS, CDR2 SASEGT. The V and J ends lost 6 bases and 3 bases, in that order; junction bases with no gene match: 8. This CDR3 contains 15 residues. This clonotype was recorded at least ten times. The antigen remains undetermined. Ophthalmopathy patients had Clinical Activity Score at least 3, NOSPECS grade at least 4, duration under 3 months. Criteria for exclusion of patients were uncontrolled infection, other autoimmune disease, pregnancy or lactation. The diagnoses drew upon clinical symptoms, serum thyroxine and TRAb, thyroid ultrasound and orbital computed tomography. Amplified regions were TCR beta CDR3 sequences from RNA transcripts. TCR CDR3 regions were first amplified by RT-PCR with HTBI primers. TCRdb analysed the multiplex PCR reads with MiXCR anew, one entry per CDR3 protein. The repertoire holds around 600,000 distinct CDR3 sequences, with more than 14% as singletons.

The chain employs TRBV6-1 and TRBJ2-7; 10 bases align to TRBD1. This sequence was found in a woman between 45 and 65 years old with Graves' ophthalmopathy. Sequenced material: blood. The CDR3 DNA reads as TGTGCCAGCAGCCGCTCCGGGACAGGGGTCTACGAGCAGTACTTC. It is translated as CASSRSGTGVYEQYF.